This T cell receptor beta chain was found in a study of CD8 T cells in ankylosing spondylitis (dated by TCRdb to about 2017). Context from the whole study: T cell receptor beta repertoires were profiled in healthy donors and ankylosing spondylitis patients so that disease-linked TCR variants could be found. The full study cohort was made up of approximately 24 ankylosing spondylitis patients and around 100 healthy donors. Peripheral blood was sampled, and synovial fluid was additionally collected from ankylosing spondylitis patients.

As to this clonotype: Its recognized antigen is unknown. A clone one base away is much larger, so this may be a read error.

Sequencing instrument: Illumina HiSeq 2500. Quantitative 5'-RACE with molecular barcodes was used to prepare TCR beta libraries. On the study's bioinformatics: A new computational method based on a probabilistic model of VDJ rearrangement was used to identify disease-linked TCR variants. TCRdb reworked the public reads: Q25 trimming with fastp, MiXCR clone assembly, productive beta chains retained. CDR3 protein duplicates are merged, each entry listing the most common genes and DNA. TCRdb, not the original authors, processed these V and J calls. The sample table shows more than 300,000 distinct CDR3 sequences, and around a tenth are seen once. Clones ranked in the top ten supply 9.1% of the sample. Findings and caveats that apply to the study as a whole: Some motif variants had previously been reported in the synovial fluid and blood of reactive arthritis patients, which suggests shared mechanisms of disease initiation. According to the report, matched synovial fluid samples from ankylosing spondylitis patients were significantly enriched for the disease-linked clones. In peripheral blood, the disease-linked clones were found at relatively low frequencies and had a CD8+ phenotype. A TCR beta motif of about 8 highly homologous amino acid variants appeared characteristic of blood from ankylosing spondylitis patients.

Per the germline V gene, SGHVT is the CDR1 and SQSDAQ is the CDR2. Trimming at the junction amounts to 9 bases on V and 16 bases on J, and the germline ends lie 16 bases apart. The CDR3 runs 10 amino acids, cysteine and phenylalanine included. The only DNA kept is the CDR3, 30 bases in frame from the first base. The sample was blood, either unsorted or a sorted T cell fraction (not recorded which). The sequence was obtained from a female donor with ankylosing spondylitis or in good health (not recorded which). Recombination joined TRBV7-4 with TRBJ1-5; no D gene can be assigned with confidence. Here the CDR3 is given as CARRRHRNHF. The DNA reads TGTGCCAGACGAAGACACCGCAATCATTTT.